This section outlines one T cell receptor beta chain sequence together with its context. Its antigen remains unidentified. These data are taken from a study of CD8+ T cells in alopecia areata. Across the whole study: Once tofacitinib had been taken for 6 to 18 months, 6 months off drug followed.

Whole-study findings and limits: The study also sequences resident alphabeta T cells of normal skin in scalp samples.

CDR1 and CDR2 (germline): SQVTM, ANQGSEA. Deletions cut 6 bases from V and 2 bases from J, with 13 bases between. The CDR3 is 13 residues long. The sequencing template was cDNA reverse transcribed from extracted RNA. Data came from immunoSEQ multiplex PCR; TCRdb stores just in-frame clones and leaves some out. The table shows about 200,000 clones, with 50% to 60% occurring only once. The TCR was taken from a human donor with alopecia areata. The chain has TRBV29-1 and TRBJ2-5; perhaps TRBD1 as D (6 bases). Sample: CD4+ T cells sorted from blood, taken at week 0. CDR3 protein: CSVGQLIQETQYF. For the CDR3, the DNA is TGCAGCGTCGGACAGTTGATACAAGAGACCCAGTACTTC.